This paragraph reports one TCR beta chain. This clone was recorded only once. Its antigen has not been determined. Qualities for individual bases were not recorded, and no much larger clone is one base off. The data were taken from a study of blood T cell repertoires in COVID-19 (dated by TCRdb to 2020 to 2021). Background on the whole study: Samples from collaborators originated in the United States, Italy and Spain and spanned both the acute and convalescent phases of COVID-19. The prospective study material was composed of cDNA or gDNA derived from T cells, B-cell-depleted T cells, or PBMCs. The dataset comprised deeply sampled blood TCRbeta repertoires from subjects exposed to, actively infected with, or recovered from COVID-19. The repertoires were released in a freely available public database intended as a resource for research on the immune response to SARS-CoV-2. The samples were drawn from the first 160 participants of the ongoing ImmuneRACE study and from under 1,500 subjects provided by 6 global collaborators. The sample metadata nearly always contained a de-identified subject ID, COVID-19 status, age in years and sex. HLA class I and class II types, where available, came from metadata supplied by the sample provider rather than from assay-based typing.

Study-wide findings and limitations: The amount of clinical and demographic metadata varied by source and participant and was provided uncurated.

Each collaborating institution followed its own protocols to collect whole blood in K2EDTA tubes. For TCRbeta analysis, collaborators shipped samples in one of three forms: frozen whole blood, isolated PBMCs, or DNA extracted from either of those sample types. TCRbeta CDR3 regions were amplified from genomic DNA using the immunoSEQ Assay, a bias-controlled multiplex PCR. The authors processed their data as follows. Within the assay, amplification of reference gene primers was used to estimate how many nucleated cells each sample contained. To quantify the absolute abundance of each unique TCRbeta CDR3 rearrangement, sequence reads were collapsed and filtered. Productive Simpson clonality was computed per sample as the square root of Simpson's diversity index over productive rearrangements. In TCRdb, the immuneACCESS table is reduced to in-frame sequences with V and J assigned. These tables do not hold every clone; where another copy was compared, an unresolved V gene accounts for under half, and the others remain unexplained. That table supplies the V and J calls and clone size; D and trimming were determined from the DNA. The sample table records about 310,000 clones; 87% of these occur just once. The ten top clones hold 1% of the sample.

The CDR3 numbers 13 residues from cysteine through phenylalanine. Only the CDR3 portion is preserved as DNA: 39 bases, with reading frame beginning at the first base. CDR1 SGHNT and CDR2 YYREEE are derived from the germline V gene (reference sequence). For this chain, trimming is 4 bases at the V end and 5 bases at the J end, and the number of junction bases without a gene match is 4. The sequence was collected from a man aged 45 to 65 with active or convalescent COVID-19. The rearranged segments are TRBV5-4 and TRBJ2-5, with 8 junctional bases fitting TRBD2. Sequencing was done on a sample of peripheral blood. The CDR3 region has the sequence CASSPTSAETQYF. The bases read TGTGCCAGCAGCCCGACTAGCGCGGAGACCCAGTACTTC.